This T cell receptor (beta chain) originates from a study of blood T cell repertoires in COVID-19. For the study at large: Samples taken during acute and convalescent COVID-19 were collected in the United States, Italy and Spain. In each case, the material was cDNA or gDNA derived from T cells, B-cell-depleted T cells, or PBMCs.

One Seattle source followed patients from active infection through their disease course. Germline CDR1 reads SGHTA; CDR2 reads FQGTGA. Between the trimmed V and J ends, which lost 2 bases and 5 bases, there was a span of 15 bases. The length of the CDR3 is 16 residues. In the authors' workflow: Reference gene primer amplification in the assay estimated nucleated cell counts. The assay was immunoSEQ multiplex PCR, and TCRdb's table has in-frame clones only and misses some. V and J calls and clone size come straight from that table; D and trimming were deduced from the DNA. The profile covers 150,000 to 200,000 clones, with approximately 90% appearing a single time and about an eighth taken by the ten largest.

J is TRBJ2-2 and V is TRBV7-3, with TRBD1 as a possible D gene (6 bases). Material: peripheral blood. The sequence came from a woman aged 65 to 85 with COVID-19, enrolled during active disease. As DNA, the CDR3 is TGTGCCAGCAGCTTATTTGGACGGGACAATACCGGGGAGCTGTTTTTT. This sequence encodes CASSLFGRDNTGELFF.